These T cell receptor beta chains were read from a single sample in a study of T cells in Graves' hyperthyroidism and ophthalmopathy. From the multiplex PCR reads, TCRdb called clonotypes with MiXCR, one entry per CDR3 protein. The repertoire holds around 300,000 distinct CDR3 sequences, with roughly 15% as singletons. The material sequenced was blood. These receptors originate from a woman in her thirties or forties with Graves' hyperthyroidism. Each CDR3 is given with its conserved first and last residue. A D gene is named only where the DNA matches it firmly. Size values are once, few and many counts, or a class for expanded clones, and some rows have none.

clone size	V gene	D gene	J gene	CDR3 protein	CDR3 DNA
many	TRBV6-4	TRBD2	TRBJ2-1	CASSDRREGPYEQFF	TGTGCCAGCAGTGATAGACGGGAGGGCCCGTATGAGCAGTTCTTC
many	TRBV6-5	-	TRBJ1-1	CASSYSGPGTEAFF	TGTGCCAGCAGTTACTCGGGTCCAGGAACTGAAGCTTTCTTT
-	TRBV12-3/TRBV12-4	-	TRBJ2-7	CASSALTRGTGEQYF	TGTGCCAGCAGTGCCCTCACGCGGGGTACGGGCGAGCAGTACTTC
many	TRBV5-1	TRBD2	TRBJ2-1	CASSAIAGIYNEQFF	TGCGCCAGCAGCGCTATAGCGGGAATCTACAATGAGCAGTTCTTC
-	TRBV27	TRBD1	TRBJ1-1	CASSRDRGRSRRMNTEAFF	TGTGCCAGCAGTCGGGACAGGGGGCGATCAAGGAGAATGAACACTGAAGCTTTCTTT
-	TRBV29-1	-	TRBJ2-7	CSGVATNTYEQYF	TGCAGCGGGGTGGCCACAAACACCTACGAGCAGTACTTC
-	TRBV7-9	TRBD1	TRBJ2-2	CASSFFSRRQGKTGELFF	TGTGCCAGCAGCTTTTTCAGTCGCAGACAGGGTAAAACCGGGGAGCTGTTTTTT
many	TRBV2	-	TRBJ2-3	CASSTEGMGDTQYF	TGTGCCAGCAGTACGGAGGGAATGGGAGATACGCAGTATTTT
many	TRBV7-2	TRBD1	TRBJ1-1	CASSRDSAITEAFF	TGTGCCAGCAGCCGGGACAGCGCTATCACTGAAGCTTTCTTT
few	TRBV7-8	TRBD2	TRBJ2-1	CASSQGRLAGGPSYNEQFF	TGTGCCAGCAGCCAAGGGAGGCTAGCGGGAGGGCCTTCATACAATGAGCAGTTCTTC
-	TRBV7-2	-	TRBJ1-2	CASSPKVGQRAVGYTF	TGTGCCAGCAGCCCAAAAGTAGGACAGAGGGCTGTAGGCTACACCTTC
many	TRBV2	-	TRBJ2-3	CASDEGRGTDTQYF	TGTGCCAGCGATGAGGGCCGGGGCACAGATACGCAGTATTTT
-	TRBV7-2	-	TRBJ1-5	CASSLAGHRNQPQHF	TGTGCCAGCAGCTTAGCGGGACACCGCAATCAGCCCCAGCATTTT
many	TRBV6-1	TRBD2	TRBJ2-7	CASSSGTSGRLYEQYF	TGTGCCAGCAGTAGTGGGACTAGCGGGAGGCTCTACGAGCAGTACTTC
many	TRBV2	TRBD1	TRBJ2-5	CASSADRRETQYF	TGTGCCAGCAGTGCGGACAGGAGAGAGACCCAGTACTTC